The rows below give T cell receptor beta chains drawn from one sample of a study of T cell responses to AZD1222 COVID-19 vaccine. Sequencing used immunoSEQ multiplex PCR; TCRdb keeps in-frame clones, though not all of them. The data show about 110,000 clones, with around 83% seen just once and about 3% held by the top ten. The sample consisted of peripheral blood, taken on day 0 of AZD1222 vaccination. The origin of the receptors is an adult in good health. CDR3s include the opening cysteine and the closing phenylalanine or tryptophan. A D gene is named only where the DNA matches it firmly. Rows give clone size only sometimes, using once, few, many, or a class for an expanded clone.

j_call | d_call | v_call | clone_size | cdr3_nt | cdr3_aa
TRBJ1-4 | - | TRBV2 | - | TGTGCCAGCAGTGCAGGGGAGCTTAATGAAAAACTGTTTTTT | CASSAGELNEKLFF
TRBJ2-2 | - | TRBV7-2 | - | TGTGCCAGCAGCTTAGTGGTCCTCACCGGGGAGCTGTTTTTT | CASSLVVLTGELFF
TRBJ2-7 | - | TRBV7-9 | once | TGTGCCAGCAGCATGGGCGAGACCTACGAGCAGTACTTC | CASSMGETYEQYF
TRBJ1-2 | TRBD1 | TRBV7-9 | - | TGTGCCAGCAGCTTAGAGGTCCAGGGGGCTGGCTACACCTTC | CASSLEVQGAGYTF
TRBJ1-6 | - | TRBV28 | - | TGTGCCAGCAGTTTATGGGGACCATCTGGAGCTAATTCACCCCTCCACTTT | CASSLWGPSGANSPLHF
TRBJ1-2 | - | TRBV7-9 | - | TGTGCCAGCAGCTTAGATTTTGCGGCAGGGGCTGGCTACACCTTC | CASSLDFAAGAGYTF
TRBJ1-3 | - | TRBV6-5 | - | TGTGCCACCGCGAACGGGGCCACCATATATTTT | CATANGATIYF
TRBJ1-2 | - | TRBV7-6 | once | TGTGCCAGCAGCTTAGTATGTGACAGGAGGGGCTATGGCTACACCTTC | CASSLVCDRRGYGYTF
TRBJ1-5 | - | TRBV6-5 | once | TGTGCCAGCAGTTACTCAGGAAACAATCAGCCCCAGCATTTT | CASSYSGNNQPQHF
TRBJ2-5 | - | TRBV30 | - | TGTGCCTCTACCGGGACCCGGAACCAAGAGACCCAGTACTTC | CASTGTRNQETQYF
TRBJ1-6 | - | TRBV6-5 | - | TGTGCCAGCAGGAGTGGGCAGGGACGAAATTCACCCCTCCACTTT | CASRSGQGRNSPLHF